This passage covers 16 T cell receptor beta chains from one sample sequenced in a study of T-cell memory formation after mild COVID-19. TCRdb reanalysed the 5' RACE reads using MiXCR and keeps one entry per CDR3 protein. The repertoire holds some 290,000 distinct CDR3 sequences, with 16% as singletons. Material: PBMCs or a T cell subset sorted from them (not recorded which). All receptors derive from a man younger than 35 who had mild COVID-19 (a few samples of this study predate the infection). Cell type and time point are not known.

This clonotype occurred a few times. The chain uses TRBV20-1 and TRBJ1-2; D ambiguous. CDR3 length equals 14 residues. CDR1 is DFQATT and CDR2 is SNEGSKA in the germline V gene (reference sequence). Trimming left V 1 base short and J 3 bases short, with 12 bases between. CDR3 loop: CSARAGFSHYGYTF. The DNA for the CDR3 is TGCAGTGCTAGAGCCGGGTTTAGTCACTATGGCTACACCTTC.

The chain uses TRBV7-9 and TRBJ1-5, with 10 bases that match TRBD1. The junction had 5 bases not matched to a gene; V was cut back by 3 bases and J by 3 bases. This CDR3 comprises 16 residues. Germline V gene lookup returns CDR1 SEHNR and CDR2 FQNEAQ (reference sequence). The CDR3 protein is CASSLGTGEPNQPQHF. The CDR3 DNA follows: TGTGCCAGCAGCTTGGGGACAGGGGAGCCCAATCAGCCCCAGCATTTT.

Only a few counts were recorded for this clonotype. This chain uses TRBV6-6 with TRBJ1-2; 7 nucleotides line up with TRBD1. Germline V gene lookup returns CDR1 MNHNY and CDR2 SVGAGI (reference sequence). CDR3 length: 12 amino acids. With 7 bases clipped from V and 14 bases from J, the junction kept 13 bases outside the gene matches. The CDR3 DNA follows: TGTGCCAGCACCATATCTCCGGGACAGAGAACCTTC. Translating it yields CASTISPGQRTF.

The chain employs TRBV4-3 and TRBJ2-3, with 9 bases that match TRBD2. The CDR3 is 16 amino acids. The V and J ends lost 4 bases and 4 bases, in that order; junction bases with no gene match: 9. CDR1 and CDR2 (germline): LGHNA, YSLEER. In DNA form, the CDR3 reads TGCGCCAGCAGCCTCTTCATAGCGGGGGAGTCAGATACGCAGTATTTT. Its protein is CASSLFIAGESDTQYF.

This clonotype has a count of ten or more. The V and J genes are TRBV11-2 and TRBJ2-7; no definite D call. The CDR3 is 14 residues long. Trimming shortened V by 0 bases and J by 3 bases, and 9 bases separated the two germline ends. Germline assignment: CDR1 SGHAT and CDR2 FQNNGV. CDR3: CASSLEAGFYEQYV. The CDR3 region has the DNA TGTGCCAGCAGCTTAGAGGCAGGATTCTACGAGCAGTACGTC.

This clonotype was detected a few times. The V call is TRBV7-2, the J call TRBJ2-3; D not certain. From germline, CDR1 is SGHTA and CDR2 FQGNSA. The CDR3 totals 15 residues. Trimming pared 7 bases from V and 0 bases from J, leaving 14 bases between. This CDR3 is CASNHVGWSTDTQYF. CDR3 nucleotides: TGTGCCAGCAATCATGTCGGGTGGAGCACAGATACGCAGTATTTT.

This clonotype was seen only a few times. The V and J genes are TRBV12-3 or TRBV12-4 and TRBJ1-1; no clear D gene. The CDR3 has 10 amino acids. V lost 7 bases, J lost 4 bases, and 4 bases lay in between. CDR3 DNA sequence: TGTGCCAGCAAACGCACTGAAGCTTTCTTT. Residues: CASKRTEAFF.

This sequence joins TRBV9 and TRBJ1-1; 9 bases are shared with TRBD1. The V gene end was trimmed by 4 bases and the J gene end by 4 bases; junction bases not matched to a gene: 11. The CDR3 is made up of 16 amino acids. From germline, CDR1 is SGDLS and CDR2 YYNGEE. CDR3 in amino acids: CASSKQGARIGTEAFF. The CDR3 DNA reads TGTGCCAGCAGCAAACAGGGGGCGCGTATCGGCACTGAAGCTTTCTTT.

The chain uses TRBV6-2 or TRBV6-3 and TRBJ2-5, with TRBD2 as a possible D gene (5 bases). This CDR3 has 13 amino acids. Germline CDR1 and CDR2: MNHEY and SVGEGT. Trimming took 9 bases from V and 10 from J, leaving 21 bases between them. The CDR3 sequence is CASQDSAPRNQYF. The CDR3 region has the DNA TGTGCCAGTCAGGACTCCGCGCCAAGAAACCAGTACTTC.

This clonotype occurred a few times. This chain uses TRBV5-1 with TRBJ1-1; the D is unclear. V was cut by 4 bases and J by 7 bases, with 14 bases left in between. The CDR3 is made up of 13 amino acids. Germline V gives CDR1 SGHRS, CDR2 YFSETQ. CDR3 amino acids: CASSPGLRNEAFF. The CDR3 coding sequence is TGCGCCAGCAGCCCCGGCCTCAGAAATGAAGCTTTCTTT. Filled out from reference TRBV5-1 and TRBJ1-1, the complete variable domain reads KAGVTQTPRYLIKTRGQQVTLSCSPISGHRSVSWYQQTPGQGLQFLFEYFSETQRNKGNFPGRFSGRQFSNSRSEMNVSTLELGDSALYLCASSPGLRNEAFFGQGTRLTVV.

This clonotype has a handful of counts. The V and J genes are TRBV10-2 and TRBJ1-2; 7 bases line up with TRBD1. V lost 8 bases and J lost 1; bases outside the gene matches: 10. CDR1 WSHSY and CDR2 SAAADI come from the germline V gene. The CDR3 totals 15 residues. The CDR3 nucleotides read TGCGCCAGCGCTTTCTCCGGGACAGATAACTATGGCTACACCTTC. This codes for CASAFSGTDNYGYTF.

The chain is built from TRBV4-3 and TRBJ2-1, with 16 bases lining up with TRBD2. This CDR3 is 19 amino acids long. The germline V gene encodes CDR1 LGHNA and CDR2 YSLEER. The ends lost 3 bases at V and 7 bases at J; junction bases unmatched: 12. The CDR3 coding sequence is TGCGCCAGCAGCCAGGGGGGACTAGCGGGGGGGCGCCTCGGGAATGAGCAGTTCTTC. Protein sequence: CASSQGGLAGGRLGNEQFF.

At least ten counts were recorded for this clonotype. The chain is built from TRBV7-2 and TRBJ2-1; 8 positions match TRBD2. CDR1 SGHTA and CDR2 FQGNSA come from the germline V gene. V was clipped by 5 bases and J by 0 bases; unmatched bases: 9. The length of the CDR3 is 17 residues. The CDR3 nucleotides are TGTGCCAGCAGCCCACTTTTAGCGGGGAGCTCCTACAATGAGCAGTTCTTC. Its translation: CASSPLLAGSSYNEQFF.

CDR3 sequence reads: CASNPGEGGGAKGSYEQYF. CDR3 DNA: TGTGCCAGCAACCCCGGAGAGGGCGGGGGGGCCAAGGGCTCCTACGAGCAGTACTTC. The chain joins TRBV12-3 or TRBV12-4 to TRBJ2-7; 9 positions agree with TRBD2. The V gene end was trimmed by 7 bases and the J gene end by 0 bases; junction bases not matched to a gene: 19. The CDR3 sequence is 19 residues long.

The chain has TRBV3-1 and TRBJ2-7; possible D gene TRBD2, 6 bases. Germline-derived CDR1 and CDR2 are LGHDT and YNNKEL (reference sequence). V shed 0 bases and J shed 3 bases, with 21 bases lying between them. This CDR3 region has 18 residues. The CDR3 is CASSQDEPGRLHDYEQYF. For the CDR3, the DNA is TGTGCCAGCAGCCAAGACGAACCAGGGAGGCTTCATGACTACGAGCAGTACTTC.

This clonotype has just a few counts. J is TRBJ2-7 and V is TRBV5-1; 7 nucleotides agree with TRBD1. Germline V gene data show CDR1 as SGHRS and CDR2 as YFSETQ. The CDR3 has 14 residues. V was clipped by 4 bases and J by 3 bases; unmatched bases: 7. The CDR3 DNA is TGCGCCAGCAGCGAGACCGACAGGGTCTACGAGCAGTACTTC. Encoded protein: CASSETDRVYEQYF.